This T cell receptor beta chain is from a study of cytomegalovirus exposure and HLA in healthy donors. As for the study in general: Genetic ancestry analysis placed around 76% of the roughly 400 donors that were genotyped in the Caucasian-associated cluster. Study conclusions and caveats: CMV serostatus was the sole immune exposure data available.

The germline V gene encodes CDR1 KGHSH and CDR2 LQKENI. V lost 0 bases and J lost 5, with 8 bases in between. The CDR3 is 13 residues long. About this clone: Its matching antigen is unknown.

In the PCR, 60 Vbeta and 13 Jbeta primers were used. Source study methods: There were about 80 million unique TCR beta chains by a later count, and some 10 million of them were shared. Profiled with immunoSEQ multiplex PCR; TCRdb holds only in-frame clones, not every one. That table gives V, J and clone size, and the DNA gave D and trimming. The sample holds 130,000 to 150,000 clones, roughly 80% seen once. Specimen: PBMCs. This chain connects TRBV18 to TRBJ2-7; D gene ambiguous. This receptor was identified in a female donor in good health and CMV-seronegative. The chain's CDR3 is CASSPPTTHEQYF. In DNA form, the CDR3 reads TGTGCCAGCTCACCACCGACGACTCACGAGCAGTACTTC.